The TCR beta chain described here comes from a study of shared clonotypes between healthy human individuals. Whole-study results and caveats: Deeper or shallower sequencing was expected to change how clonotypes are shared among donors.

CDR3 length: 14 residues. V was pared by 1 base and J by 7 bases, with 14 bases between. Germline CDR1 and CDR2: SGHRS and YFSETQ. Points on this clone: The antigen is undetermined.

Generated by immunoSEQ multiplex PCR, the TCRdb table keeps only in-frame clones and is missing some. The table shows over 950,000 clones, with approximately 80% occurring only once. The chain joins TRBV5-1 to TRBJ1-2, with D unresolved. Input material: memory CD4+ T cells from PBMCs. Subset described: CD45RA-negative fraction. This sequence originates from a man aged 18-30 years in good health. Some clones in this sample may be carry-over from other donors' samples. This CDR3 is CASSLTTPSPGYTF. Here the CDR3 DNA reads TGCGCCAGCAGCTTGACGACGCCAAGCCCTGGCTACACCTTC. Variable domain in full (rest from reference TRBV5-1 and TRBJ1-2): KAGVTQTPRYLIKTRGQQVTLSCSPISGHRSVSWYQQTPGQGLQFLFEYFSETQRNKGNFPGRFSGRQFSNSRSEMNVSTLELGDSALYLCASSLTTPSPGYTFGSGTRLTVV.